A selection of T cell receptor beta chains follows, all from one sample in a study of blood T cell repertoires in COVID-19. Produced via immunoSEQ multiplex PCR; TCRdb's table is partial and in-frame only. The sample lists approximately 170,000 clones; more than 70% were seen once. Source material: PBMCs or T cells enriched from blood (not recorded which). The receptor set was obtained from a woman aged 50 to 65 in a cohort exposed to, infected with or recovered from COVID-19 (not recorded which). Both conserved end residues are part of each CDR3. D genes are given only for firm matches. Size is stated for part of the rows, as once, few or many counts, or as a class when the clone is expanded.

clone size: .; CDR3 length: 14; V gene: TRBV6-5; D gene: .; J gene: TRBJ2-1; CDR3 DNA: TGTGCCAGTAGGCCGGGGGTGCCCTACAATGAGCAGTTCTTC; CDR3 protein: CASRPGVPYNEQFF
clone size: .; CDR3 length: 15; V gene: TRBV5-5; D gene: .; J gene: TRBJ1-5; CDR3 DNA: TGTGCCAGCAGCTTGGCTCAGGGATTCAATCAGCCCCAGCATTTT; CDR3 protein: CASSLAQGFNQPQHF
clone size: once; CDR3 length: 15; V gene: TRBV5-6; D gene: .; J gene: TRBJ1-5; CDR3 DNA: TGTGCCAGCAGCTTCTTACGGGAAAGCAATCAGCCCCAGCATTTT; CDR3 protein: CASSFLRESNQPQHF
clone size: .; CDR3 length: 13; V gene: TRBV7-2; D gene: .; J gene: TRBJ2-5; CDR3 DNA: TGTGCCAGCAGCGATACAGGGAAAGAGACCCAGTACTTC; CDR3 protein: CASSDTGKETQYF
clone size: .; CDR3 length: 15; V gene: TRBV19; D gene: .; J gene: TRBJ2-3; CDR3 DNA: TGTGCCAGTAGTAACGGTGGGCGGGCAGGAGATACGCAGTATTTT; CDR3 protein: CASSNGGRAGDTQYF
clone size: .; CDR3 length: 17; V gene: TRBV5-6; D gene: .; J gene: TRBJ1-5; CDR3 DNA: TGTGCCAGCAGCTTCTCTTTGGCGCAGGTGGGTGATCAGCCCCAGCATTTT; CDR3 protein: CASSFSLAQVGDQPQHF
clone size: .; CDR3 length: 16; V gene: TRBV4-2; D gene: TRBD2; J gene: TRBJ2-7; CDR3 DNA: TGTGCCAGCAGCCAAGATTTGGGCGGGAGGCCCTACGAGCAGTACTTC; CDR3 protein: CASSQDLGGRPYEQYF
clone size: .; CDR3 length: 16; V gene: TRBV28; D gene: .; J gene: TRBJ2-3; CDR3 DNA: TGTGCCAGCAGCAATGCCCTGGGCCCTAGCACAGATACGCAGTATTTT; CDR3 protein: CASSNALGPSTDTQYF
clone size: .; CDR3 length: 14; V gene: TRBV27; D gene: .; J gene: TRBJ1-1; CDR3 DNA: TGTGCCAGCAGTTCACGGCGAAGAGAGCGTGCGGCTTTCTTT; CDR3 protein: CASSSRRRERAAFF
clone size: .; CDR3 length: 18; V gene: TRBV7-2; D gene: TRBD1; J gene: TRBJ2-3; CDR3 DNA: TGTGCCAGCAGCTTTAGGCCCCCGGGACAGGGGACTCGAGATACGCAGTATTTT; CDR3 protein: CASSFRPPGQGTRDTQYF
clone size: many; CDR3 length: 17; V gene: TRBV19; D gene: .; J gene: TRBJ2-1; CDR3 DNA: TGTGCCAGTAGCGACGCCTCGGTCAAGGGGGGGTTCGATGAGCAGTTCTTC; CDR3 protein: CASSDASVKGGFDEQFF
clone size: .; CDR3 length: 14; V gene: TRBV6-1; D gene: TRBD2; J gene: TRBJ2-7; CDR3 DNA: TGTGCCAGCAGTGAAGCGGGGGGACTAGGCGAGCAGTACTTC; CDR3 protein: CASSEAGGLGEQYF
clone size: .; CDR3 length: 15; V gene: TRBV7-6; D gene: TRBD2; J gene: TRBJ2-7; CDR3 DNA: TGTGCCAGCAGCGCGGGACTAGCGACAGGGCATTGGCAGTACTTC; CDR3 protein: CASSAGLATGHWQYF
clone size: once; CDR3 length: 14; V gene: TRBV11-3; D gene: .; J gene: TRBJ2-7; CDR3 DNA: TGTGCCAGCAGCTTAACGGGAGATATCCACGAGCAGTACTTC; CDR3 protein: CASSLTGDIHEQYF
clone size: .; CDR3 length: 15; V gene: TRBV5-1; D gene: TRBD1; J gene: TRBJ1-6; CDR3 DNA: TGCGCCAGCAGCTGGGGACAGGGGATCGGTTCACCCCTCCACTTT; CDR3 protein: CASSWGQGIGSPLHF
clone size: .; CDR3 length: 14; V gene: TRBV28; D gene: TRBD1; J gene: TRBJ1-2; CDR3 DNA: TGTGCCAGCAGTTCGGGACAGGGTTCTTTTGGCTACACCTTC; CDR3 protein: CASSSGQGSFGYTF